The 4 T cell receptor beta chains presented below share a single source sample, sequenced in a study of blood T cell repertoires in COVID-19. Data came from immunoSEQ multiplex PCR; TCRdb stores just in-frame clones and leaves some out. The data show 200,000 to 250,000 clones, more than 70% seen once. The source material was peripheral blood. These receptors were taken from a man older than 75 with acute or convalescent COVID-19.

This chain connects TRBV7-2 to TRBJ2-5; a weak D match, TRBD2 (5 bases). Between the trimmed V and J ends, which lost 5 bases and 5 bases, there was a span of 15 bases. Germline lookup yields CDR1 SGHTA and CDR2 FQGNSA. There are 14 residues in the CDR3. The CDR3 sequence is CASSHGVVGETQYF. The CDR3 region has the DNA TGTGCCAGCAGCCACGGGGTGGTTGGTGAGACCCAGTACTTC.

This rearrangement joins TRBV2 to TRBJ1-2; perhaps TRBD1 as D (5 bases). The CDR3 runs to 12 residues. Germline lookup yields CDR1 SNHLY and CDR2 FYNNEI. Trimming left V 7 bases short and J 7 bases short, with 13 bases between. CDR3 in amino acids: CASILDQGGYTF. The CDR3 nucleotides read TGTGCCAGCATTCTTGACCAGGGTGGCTACACCTTC.

The chain has TRBV5-8 and TRBJ1-4, with 8 bases fitting TRBD1. The CDR3 is 13 amino acids. J lost 8 bases, V lost 4 bases, and 4 bases had no gene match. Germline V gene sequence: CDR1 SGHTS, CDR2 YDEGEE. The CDR3 sequence is CASSPTGEEKLFF. The CDR3 nucleotides read TGTGCCAGCAGCCCGACAGGGGAGGAAAAACTGTTTTTT.

The chain couples TRBV21-1 to TRBJ1-5; the table's D call TRBD1 went unverified against the DNA. TRBV21-1 constitutes a pseudogene. The CDR3 spans 18 residues. CDR3 in DNA: TGTGCCAGCAGCAAAGCTCTTTCCGGACAGGGAAGCAATCAGCCCCAGCATTTT. Amino acids: CASSKALSGQGSNQPQHF.